One sample yielded the 13 T cell receptor beta chains listed below, sequenced in a study of cytomegalovirus exposure and HLA in healthy donors. Only in-frame clones appear in the TCRdb table, and some are missing; sequencing was by immunoSEQ multiplex PCR. The profile shows more than 45,000 clones, 85% to 90% of them singletons. The sample consisted of PBMCs. The receptor set was obtained from a woman under 30 in good health and CMV-seronegative.

The chain carries TRBV6-5 and TRBJ2-5; 8 bases fit TRBD2. The germline V gene encodes CDR1 MNHEY and CDR2 SVGAGI. The CDR3 is 12 amino acids. Losses at the gene ends were 10 bases for V and 1 base for J; bases not matched to a gene: 2. The CDR3: CATTSGQETQYF. CDR3 DNA: TGTGCCACCACTAGCGGCCAAGAGACCCAGTACTTC.

The rearrangement links TRBV25-1 to TRBJ1-3, with D tentatively TRBD1 (5 bases). The CDR3 spans 15 residues. V shed 6 bases and J shed 2 bases, with 14 bases lying between them. Looked up from germline, CDR1 is MGHDK and CDR2 is SYGVNS. CDR3 coding DNA: TGTGCCAGCAGCATGGATGCGGGGGCTGGAAACACCATATATTTT. It yields the protein CASSMDAGAGNTIYF.

V gene TRBV19 combines with J gene TRBJ1-2; D is unresolved. CDR1 and CDR2 from the germline V gene are LNHDA and SQIVND (reference sequence). The V gene lost 3 bases and the J gene lost 5 bases, with 7 bases spanning the gap. The CDR3 runs to 12 residues. In nucleotides, the CDR3 is TGTGCCAGTAGTATCTCTGTTTATGGCTACACCTTC. Its translation is CASSISVYGYTF.

V gene TRBV7-9 combines with J gene TRBJ2-5; TRBD2 is a possible D gene (7 bases). CDR1 is SEHNR, CDR2 FQNEAQ, per germline (reference sequence). This CDR3 is built from 16 residues. Trimming shortened V by 3 bases and J by 1 base, and 15 bases separated the two germline ends. Written as DNA, the CDR3 is TGTGCCAGCAGCTTTATCGGGGGGCGCTTCCAAGAGACCCAGTACTTC. It codes for CASSFIGGRFQETQYF. Supplemented by reference TRBV7-9 and TRBJ2-5, the full variable domain reads DTGVSQNPRHKITKRGQNVTFRCDPISEHNRLYWYRQTLGQGPEFLTYFQNEAQLEKSRLLSDRFSAERPKGSFSTLEIQRTEQGDSAMYLCASSFIGGRFQETQYFGPGTRLLVL.

This chain uses TRBV28 with TRBJ2-3, with D unclear. V lost 6 bases and J lost 3, with 16 bases in between. CDR1 is MDHEN, CDR2 SYDVKM, per germline. This CDR3 is built from 15 residues. The CDR3 DNA is TGTGCCAGCAGACCCTCTCCCGGGTGGACAGATACGCAGTATTTT. This codes for CASRPSPGWTDTQYF.

The chain couples TRBV19 to TRBJ1-6; 7 nucleotides agree with TRBD1. CDR3 size: 13 residues. Unmatched junction bases numbered 1, after V lost 6 bases and J lost 5 bases. Germline CDR1 and CDR2: LNHDA and SQIVND (reference sequence). CDR3 bases: TGTGCCAGTAGGGGACAGAATAATTCACCCCTCCACTTT. This codes for CASRGQNNSPLHF.

This chain links TRBV4-2 with TRBJ2-7; TRBD2 agrees at 16 bases. V gave up 4 bases and J gave up 1 base; unmatched junction bases: 1. The CDR3 length is 16 residues. CDR1 and CDR2 (germline): LGHNA, YNFKEQ. The CDR3, as DNA: TGTGCCAGCAGCCCGGGACTAGCGGGAGGGTCCTACGAGCAGTACTTC. Protein product: CASSPGLAGGSYEQYF.

This clone occurred a few times. CDR3 region: CASSLQGAPYNSPLHF. The CDR3 region has the DNA TGTGCCAGCAGCTTACAGGGGGCGCCCTATAATTCACCCCTCCACTTT. V usage is TRBV9 and J usage is TRBJ1-6; 9 bases are a match to TRBD1. The CDR3 has 16 residues. V lost 4 bases and J lost 2; bases outside the gene matches: 4. CDR1 and CDR2 (germline): SGDLS, YYNGEE.

V is TRBV29-1 and J is TRBJ1-2, with TRBD1 matching over 10 bases. CDR1 and CDR2 from the germline V gene are SQVTM and ANQGSEA. The CDR3 consists of 14 residues. V gave up 2 bases and J gave up 7 bases; unmatched junction bases: 7. Here the CDR3 DNA reads TGCAGCGTTGAACCCCAGACAGGGGGCTTTGGCTACACCTTC. Protein: CSVEPQTGGFGYTF.

The genes are TRBV19 and TRBJ1-5; TRBD1 matches 7 bases. Losses at the gene ends were 6 bases for V and 3 bases for J; bases not matched to a gene: 14. The germline gives CDR1 LNHDA, CDR2 SQIVND (reference sequence). This CDR3 comprises 17 residues. DNA of the CDR3: TGTGCCAGTAGCCCCCTCACAGGGGTCGGCACCAATCAGCCCCAGCATTTT. Its translation: CASSPLTGVGTNQPQHF. Full variable domain (rest looked up from reference TRBV19 and TRBJ1-5): DGGITQSPKYLFRKEGQNVTLSCEQNLNHDAMYWYRQDPGQGLRLIYYSQIVNDFQKGDIAEGYSVSREKKESFPLTVTSAQKNPTAFYLCASSPLTGVGTNQPQHFGDGTRLSIL.

This rearrangement joins TRBV20-1 to TRBJ2-7; D not certain. The CDR3 length is 11 residues. V was shortened by 4 bases and J by 3 bases, with 7 bases between the two germline ends. CDR1 is DFQATT and CDR2 is SNEGSKA in the germline V gene (reference sequence). The CDR3 DNA sequence: TGCAGTGCTAATCTCGGCTACGAGCAGTACTTC. It yields the protein CSANLGYEQYF.

J is TRBJ2-1 and V is TRBV11-2, with a weak D call TRBD2 (5 bases). Germline V lookup: CDR1 SGHAT, CDR2 FQNNGV. The V end lost 10 bases, the J end lost 1 base, and 14 bases lay between the germline ends. This CDR3 has 14 residues. CDR3 in amino acids: CATEGGGSYNEQFF. CDR3 DNA sequence: TGTGCCACCGAAGGAGGCGGATCCTACAATGAGCAGTTCTTC.

The J gene is TRBJ2-2, the V gene TRBV7-3; TRBD2 agrees at 11 bases. The CDR3 runs 16 residues. The germline V gene has CDR1 SGHTA and CDR2 FQGTGA. The J segment lost 4 bases and the V segment lost 2 bases, leaving 3 bases of the junction unmatched. CDR3 region: CASSLRGTSGTGELFF. The CDR3, as DNA: TGTGCCAGCAGCTTACGGGGGACTAGCGGCACCGGGGAGCTGTTTTTT.